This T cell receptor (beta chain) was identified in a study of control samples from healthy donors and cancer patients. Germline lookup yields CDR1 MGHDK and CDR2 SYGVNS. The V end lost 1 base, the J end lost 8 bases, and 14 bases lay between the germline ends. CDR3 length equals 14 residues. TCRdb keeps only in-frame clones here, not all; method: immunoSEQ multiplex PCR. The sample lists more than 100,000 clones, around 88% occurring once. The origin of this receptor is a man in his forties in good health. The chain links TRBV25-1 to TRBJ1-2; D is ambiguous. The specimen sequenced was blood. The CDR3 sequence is CASSESFGLWGYTF. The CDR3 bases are TGTGCCAGCAGTGAATCGTTCGGCTTATGGGGCTACACCTTC.